This TCR beta chain derives from a study of vaccination and CD4 T cells after COVID-19. In the study overall: Control cultures received a CEFX pool, an HIV-1 Nef pool, or no peptide.

To note about this clonotype: Its antigen is not identified.

The germline V and J ends were trimmed by 7 bases and 2 bases, with 9 bases remaining between them. Germline V lookup: CDR1 SNHLY, CDR2 FYNNEI. CDR3 length equals 14 residues. Treatment: roughly 11-day PBMC culture with coronavirus spike peptide pools or control peptides (ViraFEST assay). Study findings and constraints: Among convalescent patients, a median roughly 86% of reactive clones emerged only after vaccination.

Oncomine TCR Beta short-read sequencing was applied to DNA from cultured CD4+ T cells. Using its own MiXCR run on the PCR reads, TCRdb lists one record per CDR3 protein. The sample consists of under 20,000 distinct CDR3 sequences, about half of them appearing once. The sequence came from a human donor with COVID-19. Material: cultured CD4+ T cells from blood. The chain links TRBV2 to TRBJ1-6, with D unclear. CDR3 nucleotides: TGTGCCAGCACCGGGAGGCCCTATAATTCACCCCTCCACTTT. This encodes CASTGRPYNSPLHF. The whole variable domain, filled in from reference TRBV2 and TRBJ1-6, reads EPEVTQTPSHQVTQMGQEVILRCVPISNHLYFYWYRQILGQKVEFLVSFYNNEISEKSEIFDDQFSVERPDGSNFTLKIRSTKLEDSAMYFCASTGRPYNSPLHFGNGTRLTVT.